Listed here are 22 T cell receptor beta chains from one sample, sequenced in a study of shared clonotypes between healthy human individuals (dated by TCRdb to the early 2020s). Libraries were made using the immunoSEQ multiplex PCR assay. TCRdb provides this immuneACCESS table in a form limited to in-frame rearrangements. Some clones are lacking; in checked studies, under half of them reflect an unresolved V gene, and why the rest are absent is not known. Here the sample has 400,000 to 600,000 clones; roughly 95% occur a single time. Clones ranked in the top ten supply 0.05% to 0.07% of the sample. The sequencing sample was made of naive CD4+ T cells sorted from blood. In the paper's terms, the cell subset or site label means: CD45RA+ positively selected. Every receptor here comes from a woman in her thirties in good health.

This clone was seen only a few times. The chain recombines TRBV28 with TRBJ2-7; D is ambiguous. Deletions cut 6 bases from V and 3 bases from J, with 9 bases between. Looked up from germline, CDR1 is MDHEN and CDR2 is SYDVKM. CDR3 length: 12 residues. CDR3 amino acids: CASRWANYEQYF. Here the CDR3 DNA reads TGTGCCAGCAGATGGGCCAACTACGAGCAGTACTTC.

The chain combines TRBV7-9 with TRBJ1-1; no definite D call. V shed 3 bases and J shed 0 bases, with 14 bases lying between them. CDR1 SEHNR and CDR2 FQNEAQ come from the germline V gene (reference sequence). This CDR3 is 16 amino acids long. The CDR3 DNA follows: TGTGCCAGCAGCTTCGGCCCGTTGACACTGAACACTGAAGCTTTCTTT. Translating gives CASSFGPLTLNTEAFF.

This sequence joins TRBV11-3 and TRBJ2-1; 13 nucleotides match TRBD2. The CDR3 length is 15 residues. J was trimmed by 5 bases and V by 5 bases; bases with no gene match: 3. Germline V gene data show CDR1 as SGHNT and CDR2 as YENEEA. The CDR3 is CASSLGLAGNNEQFF. In nucleotides, the CDR3 is TGTGCCAGCAGCCTGGGACTAGCGGGGAACAATGAGCAGTTCTTC.

This chain joins TRBV7-3 and TRBJ2-1; 10 bases fit TRBD2. CDR1 is SGHTA, CDR2 FQGTGA, per germline. J gave up 4 bases and V 5 bases, and 5 bases lay outside the gene matches. The CDR3 covers 15 residues. The DNA of the CDR3 is TGTGCCAGCAGCCGGACTAGCGGAGTATACAATGAGCAGTTCTTC. It codes for CASSRTSGVYNEQFF.

The gene calls are TRBV27 and TRBJ2-3; 11 positions match TRBD2. After removal of 3 bases from V and 7 bases from J, the junction contained 9 bases not matched to a gene. Germline V lookup: CDR1 MNHEY, CDR2 SMNVEV (reference sequence). The CDR3 sequence is 16 residues long. The CDR3 protein is CASSFDGLAGINTQYF. The CDR3 DNA reads as TGTGCCAGCAGTTTCGACGGACTAGCGGGCATAAATACGCAGTATTTT.

The V and J genes are TRBV9 and TRBJ2-3; 8 nucleotides line up with TRBD2. Losses at the gene ends were 4 bases for V and 5 bases for J; bases not matched to a gene: 9. Germline values: CDR1 SGDLS, CDR2 YYNGEE. The CDR3 totals 15 residues. CDR3 region: CASSSTAGEGDTQYF. DNA for the CDR3: TGTGCCAGCAGCAGTACAGCGGGAGAAGGAGATACGCAGTATTTT. The full variable domain, its missing parts supplied by reference TRBV9 and TRBJ2-3, is DSGVTQTPKHLITATGQRVTLRCSPRSGDLSVYWYQQSLDQGLQFLIQYYNGEERAKGNILERFSAQQFPDLHSELNLSSLELGDSALYFCASSSTAGEGDTQYFGPGTRLTVL.

This chain uses TRBV28 with TRBJ1-2; TRBD1 agrees at 10 bases. CDR1 MDHEN and CDR2 SYDVKM come from the germline V gene. The CDR3 sequence is 17 residues long. Losses at the gene ends were 3 bases for V and 4 bases for J; bases not matched to a gene: 11. The CDR3 DNA is TGTGCCAGCAGTTTGGGGACAGGGGCACGGTTCGGCTATGGCTACACCTTC. As protein: CASSLGTGARFGYGYTF.

The V call is TRBV28, the J call TRBJ1-5; tentative D call: TRBD1 (6 bases). Trimming shortened V by 7 bases and J by 4 bases, and 17 bases separated the two germline ends. The CDR3 loop spans 15 amino acids. Germline lookup yields CDR1 MDHEN and CDR2 SYDVKM. The CDR3 region is CASTPNDRRNQPQHF. CDR3 coding DNA: TGTGCCAGCACCCCAAACGACAGGAGGAATCAGCCCCAGCATTTT.

The chain combines TRBV6-1 with TRBJ2-3; 8 bases are a match to TRBD2. CDR1 and CDR2 (germline): MNHNS, SASEGT. The J segment lost 2 bases and the V segment lost 7 bases, leaving 5 bases of the junction unmatched. This CDR3 region has 14 residues. CDR3 in amino acids: CASKRGSPTDTQYF. The CDR3 coding sequence is TGTGCCAGCAAGCGGGGGAGCCCCACAGATACGCAGTATTTT.

This clone was seen a single time. The V and J genes are TRBV5-1 and TRBJ2-2; 7 bases fit TRBD1. V lost 4 bases and J lost 1; bases outside the gene matches: 7. Germline V gives CDR1 SGHRS, CDR2 YFSETQ. CDR3 length: 16 amino acids. CDR3 bases: TGCGCCAGCAGCCTAAACCGGGACAGGAACACCGGGGAGCTGTTTTTT. Translated, it gives CASSLNRDRNTGELFF.

The gene calls are TRBV28 and TRBJ2-7; D is possibly TRBD1 or TRBD2 (5 bases each). V lost 5 bases and J lost 4, with 15 bases in between. Looked up from germline, CDR1 is MDHEN and CDR2 is SYDVKM. This CDR3 is built from 14 residues. The CDR3, as DNA: TGTGCCAGCAGTCTCGGGGCCCCAGCGTACGAGCAGTACTTC. Encoded protein: CASSLGAPAYEQYF.

This chain uses TRBV28 with TRBJ1-3; no reliable D call. Trimming took 10 bases from V and 1 from J, leaving 17 bases between them. Germline assignment: CDR1 MDHEN and CDR2 SYDVKM. The CDR3 loop spans 15 amino acids. The CDR3 bases are TGTGCCACCAGGAGAGGGATTCAATCTGGAAACACCATATATTTT. As protein: CATRRGIQSGNTIYF. Based on the CDR3 plus reference TRBV28 and TRBJ1-3, the full variable domain is DVKVTQSSRYLVKRTGEKVFLECVQDMDHENMFWYRQDPGLGLRLIYFSYDVKMKEKGDIPEGYSVSREKKERFSLILESASTNQTSMYLCATRRGIQSGNTIYFGEGSWLTVV.

The chain is built from TRBV28 and TRBJ2-3; D might be TRBD1 (6 bases). The ends were cut back, 4 bases at V and 8 bases at J, with 13 bases in the middle. Germline-derived CDR1 and CDR2 are MDHEN and SYDVKM. CDR3 length equals 13 residues. The chain's CDR3 is CASSSPGRGTQYF. CDR3 DNA sequence: TGTGCCAGCAGTTCACCCGGCAGGGGTACGCAGTATTTT.

The rearrangement uses TRBV6-5 and TRBJ2-7, with D possibly being TRBD2 (6 bases). Germline V CDR1 and CDR2: MNHEY, SVGAGI. V was shortened by 3 bases and J by 3 bases, with 15 bases between the two germline ends. There are 15 residues in the CDR3. In DNA, the CDR3 is TGTGCCAGCAGTTATAATTTTGGGGGGAACTACGAGCAGTACTTC. Its protein is CASSYNFGGNYEQYF.

The V call is TRBV7-9, the J call TRBJ1-4; D call uncertain. V lost 3 bases to trimming and J lost 6 bases, with 11 bases between them. Germline CDR1 SEHNR, CDR2 FQNEAQ (reference sequence). There are 14 residues in the CDR3. For the CDR3, the DNA is TGTGCCAGCAGCTTGCGAGGTGTGGATGAAAAACTGTTTTTT. The encoded protein is CASSLRGVDEKLFF.

This clone was seen only once. This chain's CDR3 is CASRTHGLAGANEQFF. CDR3 nucleotides: TGTGCCAGCAGGACCCACGGACTAGCGGGGGCCAATGAGCAGTTCTTC. V is TRBV19 and J is TRBJ2-1; 13 nucleotides line up with TRBD2. J was trimmed by 6 bases and V by 9 bases; bases with no gene match: 11. Germline V CDR1 and CDR2: LNHDA, SQIVND (reference sequence). This CDR3 region has 16 residues.

The V gene is TRBV28, the J gene TRBJ2-7; D gene ambiguous. Between the trimmed V and J ends, which lost 6 bases and 2 bases, there was a span of 8 bases. This CDR3 is built from 12 residues. Germline V lookup: CDR1 MDHEN, CDR2 SYDVKM. The CDR3 nucleotides read TGTGCCAGCAGCCCCCGGACCTACGAGCAGTACTTC. Its protein product is CASSPRTYEQYF.

The table lists this clone with a count of one. The chain has TRBV5-1 and TRBJ1-1; 10 nucleotides line up with TRBD1. The CDR3 has 16 amino acids. Germline CDR1 and CDR2: SGHRS and YFSETQ. V was pared by 4 bases and J by 4 bases, with 10 bases of the junction left unmatched. This chain's CDR3 is CASSGSRQGAGTEAFF. CDR3 nucleotides: TGCGCCAGCAGCGGGTCTCGACAGGGGGCTGGCACTGAAGCTTTCTTT.

This chain joins TRBV5-1 and TRBJ1-4; D uncertain. The CDR3 has 15 residues. With 0 bases removed from V and 4 bases from J, the gap between germline ends came to 10 bases. The germline V gene has CDR1 SGHRS and CDR2 YFSETQ. The CDR3 sequence is CASSLGIQFNEKLFF. The CDR3 nucleotides are TGCGCCAGCAGCTTGGGGATTCAGTTTAATGAAAAACTGTTTTTT.

The chain links TRBV2 to TRBJ1-2; D remains ambiguous. Germline assignment: CDR1 SNHLY and CDR2 FYNNEI. This CDR3 has 13 amino acids. The V and J ends lost 8 bases and 3 bases respectively, with 13 bases between them. CDR3 nucleotide sequence: TGTGCCAGCTGGCGTTTCGTAGACTATGGCTACACCTTC. This translates into CASWRFVDYGYTF. Looking up the rest from reference TRBV2 and TRBJ1-2 gives the full variable domain: EPEVTQTPSHQVTQMGQEVILRCVPISNHLYFYWYRQILGQKVEFLVSFYNNEISEKSEIFDDQFSVERPDGSNFTLKIRSTKLEDSAMYFCASWRFVDYGYTFGSGTRLTVV.

The chain uses TRBV4-2 and TRBJ2-7; 10 nucleotides line up with TRBD2. The CDR3 spans 19 residues. Germline V CDR1 and CDR2: LGHNA, YNFKEQ. J was trimmed by 0 bases and V by 4 bases; bases with no gene match: 15. The CDR3 loop is CASSLFPGTSVNLSYEQYF. As DNA, the CDR3 is TGTGCCAGCAGCCTCTTTCCCGGGACTAGCGTCAACCTCTCCTACGAGCAGTACTTC.

The genes are TRBV18 and TRBJ2-1, with D hard to call. The V gene lost 3 bases and the J gene lost 7 bases, with 10 bases spanning the gap. The CDR3 spans 13 residues. Looked up from germline, CDR1 is KGHSH and CDR2 is LQKENI. The CDR3 region is CASSPGNRNEQFF. The CDR3 nucleotides read TGTGCCAGCTCACCGGGTAATCGGAATGAGCAGTTCTTC.